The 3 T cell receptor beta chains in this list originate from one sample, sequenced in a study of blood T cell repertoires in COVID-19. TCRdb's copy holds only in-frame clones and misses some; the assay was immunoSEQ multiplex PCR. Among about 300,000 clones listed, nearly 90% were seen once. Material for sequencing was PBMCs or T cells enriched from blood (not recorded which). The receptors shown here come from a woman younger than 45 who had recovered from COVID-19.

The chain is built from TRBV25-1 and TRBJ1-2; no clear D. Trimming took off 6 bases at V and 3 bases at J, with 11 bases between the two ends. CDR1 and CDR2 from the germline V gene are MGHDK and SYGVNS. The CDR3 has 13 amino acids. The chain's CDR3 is CASSAGSYYGYTF. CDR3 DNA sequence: TGTGCCAGCAGCGCCGGGTCCTACTATGGCTACACCTTC.

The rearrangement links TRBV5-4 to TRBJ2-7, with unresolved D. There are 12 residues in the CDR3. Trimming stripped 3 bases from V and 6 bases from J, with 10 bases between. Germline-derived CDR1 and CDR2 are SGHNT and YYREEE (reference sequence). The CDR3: CASSYRNSEQYF. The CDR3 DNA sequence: TGTGCCAGCAGCTATAGAAATTCCGAGCAGTACTTC.

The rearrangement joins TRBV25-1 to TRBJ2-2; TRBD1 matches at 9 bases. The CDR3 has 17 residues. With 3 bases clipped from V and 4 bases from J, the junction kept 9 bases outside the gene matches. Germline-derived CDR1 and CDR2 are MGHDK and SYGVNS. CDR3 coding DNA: TGTGCCAGCAGTGACTCCACAGGGGGCTGGGGCACCGGGGAGCTGTTTTTT. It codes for CASSDSTGGWGTGELFF.